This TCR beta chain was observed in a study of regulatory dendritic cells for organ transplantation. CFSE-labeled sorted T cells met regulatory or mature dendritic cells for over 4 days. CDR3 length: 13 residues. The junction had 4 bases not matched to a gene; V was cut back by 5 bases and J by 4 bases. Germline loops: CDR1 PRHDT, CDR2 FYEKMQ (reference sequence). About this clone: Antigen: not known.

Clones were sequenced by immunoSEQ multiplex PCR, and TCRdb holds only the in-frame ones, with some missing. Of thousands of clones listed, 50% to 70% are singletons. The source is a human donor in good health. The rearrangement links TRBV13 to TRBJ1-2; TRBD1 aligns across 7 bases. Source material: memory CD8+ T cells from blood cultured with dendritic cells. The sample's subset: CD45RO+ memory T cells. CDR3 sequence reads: CASSDRVGYGYTF. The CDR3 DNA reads TGTGCCAGCAGCGACAGGGTGGGCTATGGCTACACCTTC.